This passage covers 26 T cell receptor beta chains from one sample sequenced in a study of breast tumors, draining lymph nodes, adjacent tissues. The lymph nodes were axillary draining lymph nodes from breast cancer patients. One entry per CDR3 protein, called by TCRdb with MiXCR from the multiplex PCR reads. This sample has around 230,000 distinct CDR3 sequences; about 34% occur once, and the top ten carry over 1.1%. The source material was axillary lymph node tissue. Receptor source: a female donor with breast cancer. Some clones in this sample may be carry-over from other donors' samples.

This clonotype has a count of ten or more. This chain joins TRBV30 and TRBJ1-5; the match to TRBD1 covers 7 bases. The V gene end was trimmed by 0 bases and the J gene end by 2 bases; junction bases not matched to a gene: 1. CDR1 is GTSNPN, CDR2 SVGIG, per germline (reference sequence). CDR3 size: 14 residues. The CDR3 bases are TGTGCCTGGAGTGTTACAGGGGGCAATCAGCCCCAGCATTTT. Amino acid sequence: CAWSVTGGNQPQHF.

At least ten counts were recorded for this clonotype. This chain uses TRBV7-2 with TRBJ2-1; no firm D call. Trimming left V 4 bases short and J 2 bases short, with 3 bases between. This CDR3 has 12 residues. Germline CDR1 is SGHTA and CDR2 is FQGNSA. The DNA for the CDR3 is TGTGCCAGCAGCTGGGCCTACAATGAGCAGTTCTTC. It encodes CASSWAYNEQFF. Filled out from reference TRBV7-2 and TRBJ2-1, the complete variable domain reads GAGVSQSPSNKVTEKGKDVELRCDPISGHTALYWYRQSLGQGLEFLIYFQGNSAPDKSGLPSDRFSAERTGGSVSTLTIQRTQQEDSAVYLCASSWAYNEQFFGPGTRLTVL.

This chain links TRBV15 with TRBJ2-1, with D possibly matching TRBD1 (6 bases). V lost 3 bases and J 13 bases, leaving 22 bases between the germline ends. The CDR3 consists of 15 residues. The germline V gene encodes CDR1 LNHNV and CDR2 YYDKDF (reference sequence). Here the CDR3 DNA reads TGTGCCACCAGCAGTAGACAGGCCCAGCTGGCTGGACAGTTCTTC. Translation: CATSSRQAQLAGQFF.

This clonotype was observed a few times. Here the CDR3 omits its conserved ending phenylalanine or tryptophan, so a read error is the likely source. CDR3 sequence reads: CASSIQAPNTEAFS. The CDR3 region has the DNA TGTGCCAGCAGCATCCAGGCCCCGAACACTGAAGCTTTCTCT. The chain employs TRBV7-9 and TRBJ1-1; D ambiguous. CDR3 length equals 14 residues. V shed 5 bases and J shed 1 base, with 11 bases lying between them. CDR1 is SEHNR and CDR2 is FQNEAQ in the germline V gene (reference sequence).

A word on this clonotype: At one boundary the junction diverges from the germline segment, which might be a read error. The gene calls are TRBV7-2 and TRBJ2-1; 8 nucleotides align to TRBD2. The CDR3 totals 16 residues. The V gene's germline CDR1 is SGHTA and CDR2 FQGNSA. CDR3 sequence (DNA): TGTGTCAGCAGCTTAGTGTCGGGACTAGGTTACAATGAGCAGTTCTTC. It specifies CVSSLVSGLGYNEQFF.

The table lists this clonotype with many counts. The rearrangement uses TRBV24-1 and TRBJ2-1; TRBD1 matches at 8 bases. The CDR3 runs 16 residues. Germline V lookup: CDR1 KGHDR, CDR2 SFDVKD. V was pared by 4 bases and J by 5 bases, with 9 bases of the junction left unmatched. In DNA, the CDR3 is TGTGCCACCAGTGACCCGACAGGGGTACGGGACAATGAGCAGTTCTTC. It yields the protein CATSDPTGVRDNEQFF.

This clonotype was seen repeatedly, ten times or more. The chain employs TRBV6-1 and TRBJ2-3, with D uncertain. This CDR3 has 15 amino acids. Germline-derived CDR1 and CDR2 are MNHNS and SASEGT. V lost 2 bases and J 2 bases, leaving 11 bases between the germline ends. DNA for the CDR3: TGTGCCAGCAGTGAAAGTGAGTGGATCACAGATACGCAGTATTTT. Protein sequence: CASSESEWITDTQYF.

This clonotype has a count of ten or more. The gene calls are TRBV4-1 and TRBJ1-2, with no clear D. Germline assignment: CDR1 MGHRA and CDR2 YSYEKL. The CDR3 has 12 amino acids. V was shortened by 0 bases and J by 8 bases, with 7 bases between the two germline ends. CDR3 in DNA: TGCGCCAGCAGCCAAGATATGGGGGGCTACACCTTC. Its translation: CASSQDMGGYTF.

This clonotype showed up many times. V and J are TRBV28 and TRBJ1-6; 7 nucleotides match TRBD1. The CDR3 consists of 13 residues. CDR1 is MDHEN and CDR2 is SYDVKM in the germline V gene. Losses at the gene ends were 2 bases for V and 9 bases for J; bases not matched to a gene: 1. This CDR3 reads CASSLDRVSPLHF. In nucleotides, the CDR3 is TGTGCCAGCAGTTTAGACAGGGTTTCACCCCTCCACTTT.

This chain joins TRBV30 and TRBJ2-7; the match to TRBD1 covers 8 bases. J gave up 4 bases and V 4 bases, and 6 bases lay outside the gene matches. CDR1 is GTSNPN, CDR2 SVGIG, per germline (reference sequence). The CDR3 consists of 13 residues. CDR3 protein: CAWKRQGAYEQYV. The CDR3 DNA follows: TGTGCCTGGAAACGGCAGGGGGCTTACGAGCAGTACGTC.

Remarks on this clonotype: The conserved closing phenylalanine or tryptophan is absent in this CDR3, likely reflecting a read error. This chain connects TRBV4-1 to TRBJ2-2; D possibly corresponds to TRBD2 (6 bases). The CDR3 has 16 amino acids. The germline V and J ends were trimmed by 5 bases and 6 bases, with 19 bases remaining between them. Looked up from germline, CDR1 is MGHRA and CDR2 is YSYEKL. This chain's CDR3 is CASSVASVGLAGELFS. DNA of the CDR3: TGCGCCAGCAGCGTAGCTAGCGTTGGGCTCGCCGGGGAGCTGTTTTCT.

The J gene is TRBJ2-3, the V gene TRBV24-1; no clear D gene. The CDR3 contains 15 residues. V was pared by 10 bases and J by 4 bases, with 20 bases between. The V gene's germline CDR1 is KGHDR and CDR2 SFDVKD. The CDR3 DNA reads as TGTGCCACTACCTCCTCTTCGAGTACCTCAGATACGCAGTATTTT. Protein: CATTSSSSTSDTQYF.

Concerning this clonotype itself: It may be a read error: a sequence one base away is much more abundant. The chain couples TRBV6-5 to TRBJ2-7; TRBD2 matches 11 bases. The CDR3 is 15 amino acids. V lost 9 bases, J lost 4 bases, and 11 bases stayed unmatched. Germline V gene lookup returns CDR1 MNHEY and CDR2 SVGAGI. CDR3 DNA sequence: TGTGCCAGTTCGCGTAGCGGGAGGGCCATTTACGAGCAGTACTTC. Protein: CASSRSGRAIYEQYF.

This clonotype occurred many times. This chain connects TRBV27 to TRBJ2-7; a possible D gene is TRBD1 (6 bases). Germline-derived CDR1 and CDR2 are MNHEY and SMNVEV (reference sequence). The CDR3 spans 17 residues. With 1 base removed from V and 0 bases from J, the gap between germline ends came to 16 bases. CDR3 in amino acids: CASSLLYRAPDSYEQYF. The CDR3 bases are TGTGCCAGCAGTTTATTGTACAGGGCGCCGGACTCCTACGAGCAGTACTTC.

The V and J genes are TRBV24-1 and TRBJ1-2; TRBD1 agrees at 7 bases. V lost 3 bases and J lost 8; bases outside the gene matches: 11. Germline CDR1 is KGHDR and CDR2 is SFDVKD. This CDR3 has 15 amino acids. The CDR3 here is CATSDPWTGSGGYTF. The CDR3 bases are TGTGCCACCAGTGATCCTTGGACAGGCTCGGGGGGCTACACCTTC.

A few counts support this clonotype. V usage is TRBV6-2 or TRBV6-3 and J usage is TRBJ2-2; maybe TRBD1 (5 bases). This CDR3 region has 14 residues. CDR1 is MNHEY, CDR2 SVGEGT, per germline. V was cut by 6 bases and J by 1 base, with 9 bases left in between. The CDR3 sequence is CASRPTGNTGELFF. The CDR3, as DNA: TGTGCCAGCAGACCCACAGGGAACACCGGGGAGCTGTTTTTT.

The genes are TRBV4-1 and TRBJ2-5, with D possibly matching TRBD2 (6 bases). The V end lost 1 base, the J end lost 4 bases, and 13 bases lay between the germline ends. This CDR3 is 15 amino acids long. Germline loops: CDR1 MGHRA, CDR2 YSYEKL. The CDR3 DNA reads TGCGCCAGCAGCCAAGTGGAACTAGCTTCAGAGACCCAGTACTTC. It codes for CASSQVELASETQYF.

Ten or more counts support this clonotype. The chain joins TRBV20-1 to TRBJ1-6; D perhaps matches TRBD1 (5 bases). The ends were cut back, 0 bases at V and 7 bases at J, with 19 bases in the middle. The CDR3 is 17 residues long. CDR1 and CDR2 (germline): DFQATT, SNEGSKA (reference sequence). This CDR3 reads CSARDGGTGTENSPLHF. In DNA form, the CDR3 reads TGCAGTGCTAGAGATGGTGGGACCGGGACTGAGAATTCACCCCTCCACTTT.

In its sample, this clonotype was seen many times. The J gene is TRBJ1-5, the V gene TRBV19, with TRBD1 matching 7 bases. CDR3 length: 13 residues. Trimming cost V 7 bases and J 13 bases; bases outside gene matches: 13. Germline V gene data show CDR1 as LNHDA and CDR2 as SQIVND (reference sequence). In DNA form, the CDR3 reads TGTGCCAGTACCAATATAGGTACAGGGGAGCAGCATTTT. Translating gives CASTNIGTGEQHF.

The chain joins TRBV6-2 or TRBV6-3 to TRBJ2-5; the D gene is possibly TRBD2 (7 bases). The germline V gene has CDR1 MNHEY and CDR2 SVGEGT. CDR3 size: 15 residues. V was clipped by 0 bases and J by 2 bases, with 10 bases between them. The CDR3 DNA sequence: TGTGCCAGCAGTTACTCGGGGGGGCCTCAAGAGACCCAGTACTTC. Amino acid sequence: CASSYSGGPQETQYF.

This clonotype was found many times. The rearrangement uses TRBV5-1 and TRBJ2-7, with D hard to call. V was cut by 4 bases and J by 4 bases, with 12 bases left in between. The V gene's germline CDR1 is SGHRS and CDR2 YFSETQ. The CDR3 has 13 residues. CDR3 coding DNA: TGCGCCAGCAGCCCGGTGGCGAATTACGAGCAGTACTTC. Encoded protein: CASSPVANYEQYF.

As for this clonotype: This clone may be a read error of a much larger clone one base away. The chain couples TRBV20-1 to TRBJ2-5, with 9 bases that match TRBD1. Germline V gene lookup returns CDR1 DFQATT and CDR2 SNEGSKA (reference sequence). The CDR3 has 14 amino acids. The V segment lost 5 bases and the J segment 7 bases; nucleotides outside the gene matches: 11. The CDR3 here is CSAVPGQGLATQYF. For the CDR3, the DNA is TGCAGTGCTGTCCCGGGACAGGGTTTGGCGACCCAGTACTTC.

This clonotype came up many times. The chain carries TRBV12-3 or TRBV12-4 and TRBJ2-5, with TRBD1 as a possible D gene (6 bases). V lost 3 bases and J lost 4, with 18 bases in between. This CDR3 has 16 amino acids. The CDR3 protein is CASSFSYGGQRETQYF. The CDR3 DNA sequence: TGTGCCAGCAGTTTCTCGTACGGAGGACAGCGAGAGACCCAGTACTTC.

This clonotype appeared many times. This sequence joins TRBV28 and TRBJ1-2; D perhaps matches TRBD1 (5 bases). V was pared by 1 base and J by 8 bases, with 14 bases between. The CDR3 is 14 amino acids. Germline CDR1 MDHEN, CDR2 SYDVKM. The CDR3 sequence is CASSLYRGEGGYTF. The CDR3 DNA sequence: TGTGCCAGCAGTTTATATCGGGGCGAGGGCGGCTACACCTTC.

This clonotype was detected only a few times. The V call is TRBV9, the J call TRBJ2-1; TRBD2 matches at 8 bases. Germline CDR1 SGDLS, CDR2 YYNGEE. The V gene end was trimmed by 4 bases and the J gene end by 2 bases; junction bases not matched to a gene: 14. This CDR3 comprises 18 residues. The CDR3, as DNA: TGTGCCAGCAGCCCTCCCTCGGGGGGGGACTTTGCCTACAATGAGCAGTTCTTC. Translated, it gives CASSPPSGGDFAYNEQFF.

This clonotype appeared many times. The chain carries TRBV5-8 and TRBJ2-2, with 10 bases lining up with TRBD1. The germline CDR1 and CDR2 sequences are SGHTS and YDEGEE. The CDR3 runs 15 residues. The J segment lost 7 bases and the V segment lost 2 bases, leaving 5 bases of the junction unmatched. The CDR3 loop reads CASSFGTGEIGELFF. Written as DNA, the CDR3 is TGTGCCAGCAGCTTTGGGACAGGGGAAATCGGGGAGCTGTTTTTT.